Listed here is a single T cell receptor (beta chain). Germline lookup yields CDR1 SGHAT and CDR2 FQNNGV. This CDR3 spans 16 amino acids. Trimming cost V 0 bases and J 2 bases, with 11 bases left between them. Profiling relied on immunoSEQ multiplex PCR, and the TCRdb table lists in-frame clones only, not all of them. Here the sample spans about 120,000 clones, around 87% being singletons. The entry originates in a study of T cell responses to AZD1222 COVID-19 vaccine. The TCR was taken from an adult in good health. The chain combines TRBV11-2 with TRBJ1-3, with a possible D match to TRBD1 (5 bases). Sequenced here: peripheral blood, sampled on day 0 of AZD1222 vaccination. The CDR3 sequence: CASSLDPRGTGNTIYF. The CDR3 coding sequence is TGTGCCAGCAGCTTAGATCCTAGGGGCACTGGAAACACCATATATTTT. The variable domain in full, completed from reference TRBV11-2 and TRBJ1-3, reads EAGVAQSPRYKIIEKRQSVAFWCNPISGHATLYWYQQILGQGPKLLIQFQNNGVVDDSQLPKDRFSAERLKGVDSTLKIQPAKLEDSAVYLCASSLDPRGTGNTIYFGEGSWLTVV.